A selection of T cell receptor beta chains follows, all from one sample in a study of T cells in Graves' hyperthyroidism and ophthalmopathy. TCRdb re-called the multiplex PCR reads with MiXCR, one entry per CDR3 protein. The data hold hundreds of thousands of distinct CDR3 sequences, with under 15% observed a single time. Material for sequencing was blood. The receptor set was obtained from a woman aged 18 to 35 with Graves' hyperthyroidism. Each CDR3 is given with its conserved first and last residue. The D gene is left open where the match is weak. Clone size is not always given. Where it is, it says once, few, many or a class for expanded clones.

CASSLRDRGHDGYTF	TGTGCCAGCAGTTTAAGGGACAGGGGGCATGATGGCTACACCTTC	TRBV28	TRBD1	-	TRBJ1-2
CASRPDRLNSPLHF	TGTGCCAGCAGACCCGACAGGTTAAATTCACCCCTCCACTTT	TRBV4-2	-	-	TRBJ1-6
CSARVLHLGWETQYF	TGCAGTGCTAGAGTCCTACACCTGGGGTGGGAGACCCAGTACTTC	TRBV20-1	-	many	TRBJ2-5
CASSDGLAGGISYNEQFF	TGTGCCAGCAGTGACGGGCTAGCGGGGGGCATCTCCTACAATGAGCAGTTCTTC	TRBV2	TRBD2	many	TRBJ2-1
CASSYSAQGAFEQYF	TGTGCCAGCAGTTATTCGGCACAGGGGGCGTTCGAGCAGTACTTC	TRBV6-1	TRBD1	many	TRBJ2-7
CSAPTGGETQYF	TGCAGTGCCCCCACGGGAGGGGAGACCCAGTACTTC	TRBV20-1	TRBD2	many	TRBJ2-5
CATSYHRNWAPFF	TGTGCCACCAGCTACCACAGGAACTGGGCGCCTTTCTTT	TRBV15	-	many	TRBJ1-1
CASSPSLSLAEQETQYF	TGTGCCAGCAGCCCCTCTTTATCACTAGCGGAGCAAGAGACCCAGTACTTC	TRBV9	TRBD2	few	TRBJ2-5
CASSLRWGGRNNEQFF	TGTGCCAGCAGTTTACGGTGGGGGGGCCGGAATAATGAGCAGTTCTTC	TRBV12-3/TRBV12-4	-	many	TRBJ2-1
CASSEAGLAGGVYTQYF	TGTGCCAGCAGTGAAGCCGGGCTAGCGGGGGGGGTGTATACGCAGTATTTT	TRBV2	TRBD2	few	TRBJ2-3
CSARQGGEQFF	TGCAGTGCCAGACAGGGAGGAGAGCAGTTCTTC	TRBV20-1	-	many	TRBJ2-1
CASSLGQSGTDTQYF	TGTGCCAGCAGCCTCGGACAGAGCGGCACAGATACGCAGTATTTT	TRBV5-8	-	-	TRBJ2-3
CASSHLNTEAFF	TGTGCCAGCAGCCATCTGAACACTGAAGCTTTCTTT	TRBV3-1	-	many	TRBJ1-1
CASRGPSGSNGELFF	TGCGCCAGCAGGGGTCCTAGCGGGAGCAACGGGGAGCTGTTTTTT	TRBV5-1	TRBD2	few	TRBJ2-2
CASSLPTRSTNEQFF	TGTGCCAGCAGCCTCCCCACCCGTAGTACTAATGAGCAGTTCTTC	TRBV13	-	many	TRBJ2-1
CASSLKGLRHSYNEQFF	TGTGCCAGCAGTTTAAAAGGGCTTCGACACTCCTACAATGAGCAGTTCTTC	TRBV27	-	few	TRBJ2-1
CASSFGSDRGPSYEQYF	TGTGCCAGCAGTTTCGGCTCCGACAGGGGGCCCTCCTACGAGCAGTACTTC	TRBV12-3/TRBV12-4	TRBD1	many	TRBJ2-7
CASTDRDTEAFF	TGCGCCAGCACCGACAGGGACACTGAAGCTTTCTTT	TRBV4-1	TRBD1	-	TRBJ1-1
CASSESGSKSYEQYF	TGCGCCAGCAGCGAAAGCGGGAGCAAATCCTACGAGCAGTACTTC	TRBV5-1	TRBD2	few	TRBJ2-7
CASSEYFSNYGYTF	TGTGCCAGCAGTGAATATTTCTCTAACTATGGCTACACCTTC	TRBV6-1	-	many	TRBJ1-2
CASTTGTGTSPLHF	TGTGCCAGCACCACGGGGACAGGGACTTCACCCCTCCACTTT	TRBV12-3/TRBV12-4	TRBD1	many	TRBJ1-6
CASSLSRPSSGNTIYF	TGTGCCAGCAGCTTATCCAGGCCTAGCTCTGGAAACACCATATATTTT	TRBV7-2	-	-	TRBJ1-3
CSVEDQTGLNTEAFF	TGCAGCGTTGAAGACCAAACAGGGTTGAACACTGAAGCTTTCTTT	TRBV29-1	-	many	TRBJ1-1
CASSPIEGGEAFF	TGTGCCAGCTCACCCATCGAGGGAGGGGAAGCTTTCTTT	TRBV18	-	-	TRBJ1-1
CATSEWDLAALPPYNEQFF	TGTGCCACCAGTGAATGGGATTTAGCGGCCCTACCCCCCTACAATGAGCAGTTCTTC	TRBV24-1	-	-	TRBJ2-1
CASSLRGTGSEKLFF	TGTGCCAGCAGCTTACGTGGGACAGGGAGCGAAAAACTGTTTTTT	TRBV7-2	TRBD1	few	TRBJ1-4
CASSLLGEGSYEQYF	TGTGCCAGCAGCTTATTGGGGGAGGGCTCCTACGAGCAGTACTTC	TRBV13	TRBD2	few	TRBJ2-7
CASSQGNWRTQYF	TGTGCCAGCAGCCAAGGAAATTGGCGGACCCAGTACTTC	TRBV14	-	many	TRBJ2-5
CSARDQTGTNYGYTF	TGCAGTGCTAGAGACCAGACAGGGACAAACTATGGCTACACCTTC	TRBV20-1	TRBD1	many	TRBJ1-2
CAISESPTDRGHDYGYTF	TGTGCCATCAGTGAGTCTCCGACTGACAGGGGGCACGACTATGGCTACACCTTC	TRBV10-3	TRBD1	many	TRBJ1-2
CSARGTYATYEQYF	TGCAGTGCTAGAGGAACATACGCCACCTACGAGCAGTACTTC	TRBV20-1	-	many	TRBJ2-7
CASSWGLGNTGELFF	TGTGCCAGCAGTTGGGGTCTGGGTAACACCGGGGAGCTGTTTTTT	TRBV11-1	-	-	TRBJ2-2
CSARGTTYQETQYF	TGCAGTGCTAGGGGGACCACGTACCAAGAGACCCAGTACTTC	TRBV20-1	-	many	TRBJ2-5
CASSLSVAGAWEQFF	TGCGCCAGCAGCTTGTCGGTAGCGGGAGCTTGGGAGCAGTTCTTC	TRBV5-1	TRBD2	-	TRBJ2-1
CASSLGTGGYQPQHF	TGTGCCAGCAGCCTAGGGACAGGGGGTTATCAGCCCCAGCATTTT	TRBV3-1	TRBD1	many	TRBJ1-5
CASSPGTHTGELFF	TGTGCCAGCAGCCCCGGGACTCACACCGGGGAGCTGTTTTTT	TRBV7-2	-	many	TRBJ2-2
CASSLAGGTFYEQFF	TGTGCCAGCAGCTTAGCGGGAGGGACCTTCTATGAGCAGTTCTTC	TRBV7-2	TRBD2	many	TRBJ2-1
CASSLESGDNEQFF	TGTGCCAGCAGCTTAGAATCAGGCGACAATGAGCAGTTCTTC	TRBV11-3	-	many	TRBJ2-1
CASSLTLGASTEAFF	TGTGCCAGCAGTCTTACTCTCGGGGCAAGCACTGAAGCTTTCTTT	TRBV6-1	-	few	TRBJ1-1
CASSTTVSTDTQYF	TGTGCCAGCAGCACGACAGTTTCCACAGATACGCAGTATTTT	TRBV6-1	-	many	TRBJ2-3
CASSPPWDGYGYTF	TGTGCCAGCAGCCCTCCTTGGGACGGATATGGCTACACCTTC	TRBV7-2	-	many	TRBJ1-2
CASSSMASGGTYNEQFF	TGTGCCAGCTCATCGATGGCTAGCGGGGGGACATACAATGAGCAGTTCTTC	TRBV18	TRBD2	many	TRBJ2-1
CSASPRGGTDTQYF	TGCAGTGCTAGTCCCAGGGGCGGCACAGATACGCAGTATTTT	TRBV20-1	-	many	TRBJ2-3
CASSFSDSPLHF	TGTGCCAGCAGTTTTTCCGATTCACCCCTCCACTTT	TRBV12-3/TRBV12-4	-	many	TRBJ1-6
CASGLGGSLNTQYF	TGTGCCAGCGGACTGGGCGGGAGCTTGAATACGCAGTATTTT	TRBV2	TRBD2	-	TRBJ2-3
CASSFHGPEQFF	TGTGCCAGCAGCTTTCACGGTCCTGAGCAGTTCTTC	TRBV7-9	-	many	TRBJ2-1
CAWNGNSYEQYF	TGTGCCTGGAACGGGAACTCCTACGAGCAGTACTTC	TRBV30	-	many	TRBJ2-7
CATNGDQSTDTQYF	TGTGCCACCAATGGGGACCAGAGCACAGATACGCAGTATTTT	TRBV24-1	-	many	TRBJ2-3
CASNRDRSSYEQYF	TGTGCCAGCAACCGGGACAGATCCTCCTACGAGCAGTACTTC	TRBV2	TRBD1	many	TRBJ2-7
CASSLSGGDTDTQYF	TGTGCCAGCAGTTTATCTGGAGGAGACACAGATACGCAGTATTTT	TRBV18	-	many	TRBJ2-3
CASSPTTGRNTIYF	TGTGCCAGCAGTCCAACGACAGGTAGAAACACCATATATTTT	TRBV12-3/TRBV12-4	-	-	TRBJ1-3
CASSYDSFRGGYTF	TGTGCCAGCAGTTACGACAGTTTTAGAGGGGGCTACACCTTC	TRBV6-5	-	many	TRBJ1-2
CASSPQGGAGGYNEQFF	TGTGCCAGCAGCCCCCAGGGAGGCGCGGGGGGTTACAATGAGCAGTTCTTC	TRBV12-3/TRBV12-4	TRBD2	many	TRBJ2-1